This TCR beta chain was recovered during a study of cytomegalovirus exposure and HLA in healthy donors. Overall study: The use of the same platform for the approximately 130 validation repertoires and the roughly 730 first-cohort repertoires was reported by a later analysis.

A word on this clone: Antigen specificity is unknown.

Study observations and caveats: The authors listed approximately 160 TCR beta chains as cytomegalovirus-associated. Reportedly, diagnosis of cytomegalovirus status by the classifier showed high specificity and sensitivity.

Germline V CDR1 and CDR2: GTSNPN, SVGIG (reference sequence). The V gene end was trimmed by 0 bases and the J gene end by 3 bases; junction bases not matched to a gene: 5. The CDR3 contains 14 residues. It was the approximately 120-subject validation cohort, separate from the roughly 700-subject first cohort, to which the donors belonged. Sequencing was performed with immunoSEQ multiplex PCR; in TCRdb, only in-frame clones are kept and a portion is missing. The data contain roughly 120,000 clones, roughly 89% of them singletons. Sequenced sample: PBMCs. The chain has TRBV30 and TRBJ2-7; TRBD1 matches 7 bases. This clonotype was obtained from a woman between 18 and 29 years old in good health and CMV-seronegative. This chain's CDR3 is CAWSVGGQVYEQYF. The CDR3 region has the DNA TGTGCCTGGAGTGTAGGCGGACAGGTCTACGAGCAGTACTTC.